The 25 T cell receptor beta chains in this list originate from one sample, sequenced in a study of T cells in Graves' hyperthyroidism and ophthalmopathy. The investigators amplified TCR beta CDR3 regions from RNA transcripts. First-round RT-PCR of the TCR CDR3 relied on the HTBI primer set. A single record per CDR3 protein comes from TCRdb applying MiXCR to the multiplex PCR reads. The table shows fewer than 350,000 distinct CDR3 sequences, with approximately 18% occurring only once. Sequenced input: blood. These receptors were obtained from a woman aged 45-59 years with Graves' hyperthyroidism.

This clonotype was seen repeatedly, ten times or more. This chain uses TRBV2 with TRBJ1-6, with 7 bases that match TRBD1. This CDR3 has 16 residues. Germline CDR1 SNHLY, CDR2 FYNNEI. The V gene end was trimmed by 8 bases and the J gene end by 8 bases; junction bases not matched to a gene: 15. The CDR3 bases are TGTGCCAGCGCCCGACAGGGAACGCGTCTTGATTCACCCCTCCACTTT. It encodes CASARQGTRLDSPLHF.

The rearrangement links TRBV6-4 to TRBJ2-1, with a possible D match to TRBD1 (6 bases). The V gene's germline CDR1 is MRHNA and CDR2 SNTAGT. The CDR3 runs 13 residues. Deletions cut 7 bases from V and 9 bases from J, with 16 bases between. The CDR3 spells CASKDSGSVEQFF. The CDR3 bases are TGTGCCAGCAAGGACAGTGGATCGGTTGAGCAGTTCTTC.

Note on this clonotype: A much more abundant neighbour one base away suggests this may be a read error. This chain links TRBV14 with TRBJ2-1; D is undetermined. Trimming cost V 6 bases and J 9 bases, with 9 bases left between them. From germline, CDR1 is SGHDN and CDR2 FVKESK. The CDR3 loop spans 11 amino acids. CDR3 sequence reads: CASSNSSEQFF. CDR3 DNA sequence: TGTGCCAGCAGTAATAGCAGTGAGCAGTTCTTC.

Ten or more counts support this clonotype. The chain carries TRBV6-1 and TRBJ2-2; D is ambiguous. Germline V gene sequence: CDR1 MNHNS, CDR2 SASEGT. Between the trimmed V and J ends, which lost 7 bases and 3 bases, there was a span of 12 bases. CDR3 length equals 14 residues. CDR3 region: CASMVTPDTGELFF. For the CDR3, the DNA is TGTGCCAGCATGGTGACACCTGACACCGGGGAGCTGTTTTTT.

This chain uses TRBV6-1 with TRBJ1-2; 7 nucleotides align to TRBD1. Germline loops: CDR1 MNHNS, CDR2 SASEGT. CDR3 length equals 14 residues. With 5 bases clipped from V and 5 bases from J, the junction kept 8 bases outside the gene matches. In DNA form, the CDR3 reads TGTGCCAGCAGTATCGCAGGGGGAGGGTATGGCTACACCTTC. Translating gives CASSIAGGGYGYTF.

V usage is TRBV7-8 and J usage is TRBJ1-2, with 8 bases aligning to TRBD1. This CDR3 is 14 amino acids long. CDR1 SGHVS and CDR2 FQNEAQ come from the germline V gene. Trimming took 5 bases from V and 8 from J; bases not matched to a gene: 10. The CDR3 loop reads CASSPRTGSKGYTF. CDR3 sequence (DNA): TGTGCCAGCAGCCCCCGGACAGGGAGCAAAGGCTACACCTTC.

The rearrangement joins TRBV3-1 to TRBJ2-7; 7 bases are a match to TRBD2. In germline, CDR1 is LGHDT, CDR2 YNNKEL (reference sequence). This CDR3 has 15 amino acids. Germline trimming cut 1 base from V and 5 bases from J; bases unmatched to any gene: 8. The CDR3, as DNA: TGTGCCAGCAGCCAAGGTCCTAGCGGCTTTGACGAGCAGTACTTC. This sequence encodes CASSQGPSGFDEQYF.

The V call is TRBV12-3 or TRBV12-4, the J call TRBJ2-3, with 11 nucleotides matching TRBD2. The trim removed 4 bases at V and 9 bases at J, leaving 9 bases unmatched. This CDR3 comprises 15 residues. CDR3 sequence reads: CASSSALAGVETQYF. DNA for the CDR3: TGTGCCAGCAGTTCCGCACTAGCGGGAGTAGAGACGCAGTATTTT.

The chain links TRBV28 to TRBJ1-2, with D maybe TRBD1 (5 bases). V was pared by 4 bases and J by 5 bases, with 8 bases between. Germline-derived CDR1 and CDR2 are MDHEN and SYDVKM. This CDR3 is 12 amino acids long. CDR3 amino acids: CASSWGVYGYTF. CDR3 DNA sequence: TGTGCCAGCAGTTGGGGGGTTTATGGCTACACCTTC.

This clonotype was counted at least ten times. The chain employs TRBV2 and TRBJ2-7, with TRBD1 as a possible D gene (6 bases). CDR3 length: 13 residues. The germline V and J ends were trimmed by 5 bases and 2 bases, with 10 bases remaining between them. CDR1 and CDR2 (germline): SNHLY, FYNNEI. In DNA, the CDR3 is TGTGCCAGCAGTCGGGACACCGCCTACGAGCAGTACTTC. Protein: CASSRDTAYEQYF.

This clonotype was recorded many times. This CDR3 reads CASSPYNQGFSTEAFF. CDR3 bases: TGTGCCAGCAGTCCATATAACCAGGGTTTTTCCACTGAAGCTTTCTTT. The chain uses TRBV28 and TRBJ1-1; possibly TRBD1 for D (5 bases). The germline V gene has CDR1 MDHEN and CDR2 SYDVKM. The CDR3 sequence is 16 residues long. Trimming stripped 5 bases from V and 4 bases from J, with 20 bases between.

This clonotype was seen many times. The chain carries TRBV5-1 and TRBJ2-5, with 8 bases lining up with TRBD2. The trim removed 2 bases at V and 0 bases at J, leaving 3 bases unmatched. The CDR3 runs to 15 residues. The germline V gene has CDR1 SGHRS and CDR2 YFSETQ. The CDR3 region is CASSFSSGNQETQYF. CDR3 in DNA: TGCGCCAGCAGCTTCAGTAGCGGGAACCAAGAGACCCAGTACTTC.

This clonotype was seen ten or more times. V and J are TRBV3-1 and TRBJ1-2; no definite D call. The germline V and J ends were trimmed by 4 bases and 5 bases, with 14 bases remaining between them. Germline V gene sequence: CDR1 LGHDT, CDR2 YNNKEL (reference sequence). The CDR3 is 14 residues long. The CDR3 DNA sequence: TGTGCCAGCAGCCCTCGCGGGGTCGGGTATGGCTACACCTTC. This sequence encodes CASSPRGVGYGYTF.

The J gene is TRBJ2-5, the V gene TRBV20-1; the D gene is possibly TRBD2 (6 bases). The CDR3 covers 13 residues. The V gene's germline CDR1 is DFQATT and CDR2 SNEGSKA (reference sequence). Trimming removed 3 bases at V and 1 base at J, with 9 bases between. In DNA, the CDR3 is TGCAGTGCTAGCGGGAGTGGCCAAGAGACCCAGTACTTC. Amino acids: CSASGSGQETQYF.

This clonotype appeared a few times. This chain connects TRBV7-9 to TRBJ1-2; no definite D call. The V gene's germline CDR1 is SEHNR and CDR2 FQNEAQ (reference sequence). V dropped 5 bases and J dropped 5 bases, with 9 bases sitting between them. This CDR3 has 12 amino acids. The CDR3 DNA follows: TGTGCCAGCAGCCCCAGCGGTTATGGCTACACCTTC. This translates into CASSPSGYGYTF.

This clonotype occurred a few times. V is TRBV7-2 and J is TRBJ2-2; the match to TRBD1 covers 7 bases. The CDR3 is 14 residues long. Unmatched junction bases numbered 6, after V lost 5 bases and J lost 6 bases. Germline V gives CDR1 SGHTA, CDR2 FQGNSA. The CDR3 is CASSPLTGPGELFF. CDR3 bases: TGTGCCAGCAGCCCCCTGACAGGGCCCGGGGAGCTGTTTTTT.

To note about this clonotype: Compared with germline, one end of the junction differs, possibly owing to a read error. V gene TRBV5-1 combines with J gene TRBJ1-1; TRBD1 aligns across 8 bases. Germline-derived CDR1 and CDR2 are SGHRS and YFSETQ. This CDR3 comprises 15 residues. The DNA of the CDR3 is TGCGCCAGCAGCTTGGTGGGACAGGTGAAGACTGAAGCTTTCTTT. It translates to CASSLVGQVKTEAFF.

This clonotype was observed a few times. V usage is TRBV7-9 and J usage is TRBJ1-6, with D unresolved. In germline, CDR1 is SEHNR, CDR2 FQNEAQ (reference sequence). V was trimmed by 5 bases and J by 7 bases, leaving 9 bases between them. The CDR3 is 13 residues long. CDR3 DNA sequence: TGTGCCAGCAGCCCCCGTGGGAATTCACCCCTCCACTTT. Translated, it gives CASSPRGNSPLHF. Combining the CDR3 with reference TRBV7-9 and TRBJ1-6 gives the whole variable domain DTGVSQNPRHKITKRGQNVTFRCDPISEHNRLYWYRQTLGQGPEFLTYFQNEAQLEKSRLLSDRFSAERPKGSFSTLEIQRTEQGDSAMYLCASSPRGNSPLHFGNGTRLTVT.

This clonotype was recorded at least ten times. This rearrangement joins TRBV11-2 to TRBJ1-1, with D unclear. CDR1 is SGHAT, CDR2 FQNNGV, per germline. V was trimmed by 0 bases and J by 10 bases, leaving 18 bases between them. CDR3 length: 15 residues. The CDR3 DNA reads as TGTGCCAGCAGCTTAGAGCGGGGAGGGTTGGCGTCAGCTTTCTTT. Amino acids: CASSLERGGLASAFF.

This clonotype came up a few times. The chain employs TRBV12-5 and TRBJ2-7; D might be TRBD2 (6 bases). In germline, CDR1 is LGHNT, CDR2 FRNRAP. The CDR3 has 11 amino acids. V shed 10 bases and J shed 7 bases, with 14 bases lying between them. The CDR3 nucleotides read TGTGCTACCGGAGGGGAGACAGAGCAGTACGTC. Translated, it gives CATGGETEQYV.

In the case of this clonotype: Given a much more abundant clone one base away, this may be a read error. The chain joins TRBV2 to TRBJ1-1; D remains unclear. V lost 4 bases, J lost 3 bases, and 9 bases lay in between. This CDR3 region has 13 residues. Germline CDR1 is SNHLY and CDR2 is FYNNEI. This chain's CDR3 is CASSVRWDTEAFF. DNA for the CDR3: TGTGCCAGCAGTGTCCGGTGGGACACTGAAGCTTTCTTT.

This clonotype was recorded many times. The rearrangement links TRBV30 to TRBJ1-6; the D gene is possibly TRBD1 (5 bases). CDR3 length: 17 residues. The V gene lost 3 bases and the J gene lost 6 bases, with 21 bases spanning the gap. The germline V gene has CDR1 GTSNPN and CDR2 SVGIG (reference sequence). The CDR3 protein is CAWSTGTDSGSNSPLHF. The DNA of the CDR3 is TGTGCCTGGAGCACCGGGACGGATTCCGGGAGTAATTCACCCCTCCACTTT.

This clonotype has a count of ten or more. This CDR3 is CASSLGDWNEQFF. In DNA, the CDR3 is TGTGCCAGCAGCTTGGGAGATTGGAATGAGCAGTTCTTC. V is TRBV7-6 and J is TRBJ2-1, with D perhaps matching TRBD2 (5 bases). The CDR3 length is 13 residues. The V end lost 3 bases, the J end lost 7 bases, and 10 bases lay between the germline ends. Germline V lookup: CDR1 SGHVS, CDR2 FNYEAQ.

Of note for this clonotype: A much bigger clone sits one base away, suggesting this may be a read error. The missing conserved phenylalanine or tryptophan at the end of this CDR3 makes a read error likely. This chain joins TRBV6-5 and TRBJ1-2, with 8 positions matching TRBD1. Trimming at V came to 0 bases and at J to 5 bases, leaving 14 bases not matched to a gene. From germline, CDR1 is MNHEY and CDR2 SVGAGI. This CDR3 comprises 18 residues. For the CDR3, the DNA is TGTGCCAGCAGTTACTCACCCAGGGACAGGCGGTTCCCATATGGCTACACCTCC. Residues: CASSYSPRDRRFPYGYTS.

This clonotype was counted many times. This rearrangement joins TRBV2 to TRBJ1-1; possible D gene TRBD1, 6 bases. This CDR3 is 13 amino acids long. Trimming pared 4 bases from V and 1 base from J, leaving 7 bases between. The germline CDR1 and CDR2 sequences are SNHLY and FYNNEI. The CDR3 nucleotides are TGTGCCAGCAGTGGACAGGAGAACACTGAAGCTTTCTTT. Translated, it gives CASSGQENTEAFF.